These 12 T cell receptor beta chains share one sample of origin, sequenced in a study of cytomegalovirus exposure and HLA in healthy donors. PCR used 60 Vbeta primers and 13 Jbeta primers. Assay: immunoSEQ multiplex PCR; the TCRdb copy retains only in-frame clones and omits some. The sample yields some 110,000 clones, roughly four fifths seen once. What was sequenced was PBMCs. The receptors were gathered from a man in his fifties or sixties in good health and CMV-seronegative.

The chain is built from TRBV7-2 and TRBJ1-2; 7 bases align to TRBD1. In germline, CDR1 is SGHTA, CDR2 FQGNSA. CDR3 length: 16 amino acids. With 0 bases clipped from V and 5 bases from J, the junction kept 9 bases outside the gene matches. Here the CDR3 reads CASSLAYGRGEYGYTF. CDR3 DNA: TGTGCCAGCAGCTTAGCGTATGGCAGGGGGGAGTATGGCTACACCTTC.

The CDR3 DNA reads as TGTGCCAGCTCACCAGGCAGGAACACTGAAGCTTTCTTT. Translating gives CASSPGRNTEAFF. The chain links TRBV18 to TRBJ1-1; D is undetermined. Deletions cut 2 bases from V and 1 base from J, with 5 bases between. This CDR3 comprises 13 residues. Germline V gives CDR1 KGHSH, CDR2 LQKENI.

The chain has TRBV7-3 and TRBJ2-7; 10 nucleotides line up with TRBD1. Per the germline V gene, CDR1 is SGHTA and CDR2 is FQGTGA. V was pared by 5 bases and J by 6 bases, with 1 base of the junction left unmatched. The CDR3 covers 12 residues. The CDR3 DNA sequence: TGTGCCAGCAGCCGGACAGGGGGCGAGCAGTACTTC. The encoded protein is CASSRTGGEQYF.

The CDR3 region is CASTPGYSNTEAFF. The CDR3 region has the DNA TGTGCCAGTACCCCCGGTTACAGTAACACTGAAGCTTTCTTT. V is TRBV19 and J is TRBJ1-1; D remains unclear. The CDR3 has 14 amino acids. The germline gives CDR1 LNHDA, CDR2 SQIVND (reference sequence). V shed 7 bases and J shed 2 bases, with 14 bases lying between them.

The genes are TRBV4-1 and TRBJ2-7; D perhaps matches TRBD2 (5 bases). This CDR3 comprises 18 residues. With 0 bases removed from V and 4 bases from J, the gap between germline ends came to 22 bases. Germline V CDR1 and CDR2: MGHRA, YSYEKL. The CDR3 DNA is TGCGCCAGCAGCCAAGATCAACCGGGAAGTGTCCTCTTTTACGAGCAGTACTTC. Its translation: CASSQDQPGSVLFYEQYF.

This clone has a single count. The J gene is TRBJ2-7, the V gene TRBV4-3; TRBD2 agrees at 9 bases. Losses at the gene ends were 1 base for V and 1 base for J; bases not matched to a gene: 5. The CDR3 runs 16 residues. Germline V gene lookup returns CDR1 LGHNA and CDR2 YSLEER. CDR3 sequence (DNA): TGCGCCAGCAGCCAAGGTACTAGCGGGCTATCCTACGAGCAGTACTTC. Translating gives CASSQGTSGLSYEQYF.

Of note for this clone: The junction does not match germline at one end; this may be a read error. V is TRBV7-9 and J is TRBJ2-4; D gene uncertain. Germline-derived CDR1 and CDR2 are SEHNR and FQNEAQ (reference sequence). This CDR3 is built from 16 residues. CDR3 region: CSSSLGTELAKNIQYF. Written as DNA, the CDR3 is TGTTCCAGCAGCTTAGGTACAGAATTAGCCAAAAACATTCAGTACTTC.

The chain combines TRBV19 with TRBJ2-3; D is unresolved. The V gene lost 3 bases and the J gene lost 6 bases, with 19 bases spanning the gap. CDR1 LNHDA and CDR2 SQIVND come from the germline V gene (reference sequence). The length of the CDR3 is 16 residues. The CDR3 region has the DNA TGTGCCAGTAGTATCTCTGGCCCTGAGGCGGCGGATACGCAGTATTTT. As protein: CASSISGPEAADTQYF.

The chain uses TRBV4-1 and TRBJ1-4, with 9 bases identical to TRBD1. V gave up 0 bases and J gave up 8 bases; unmatched junction bases: 7. The CDR3 sequence is 16 residues long. Per germline, CDR1 MGHRA and CDR2 YSYEKL. The CDR3 reads CASSQEVGQGREKLFF. The CDR3 DNA sequence: TGCGCCAGCAGCCAAGAGGTTGGACAGGGGAGGGAAAAACTGTTTTTT.

The rearrangement joins TRBV19 to TRBJ1-5, with D maybe TRBD1 (5 bases). CDR1 is LNHDA and CDR2 is SQIVND in the germline V gene (reference sequence). The V end was cut by 3 bases, the J end by 2 bases, with 17 bases between. This CDR3 has 17 residues. The CDR3 coding sequence is TGTGCCAGTAGTATTACAAGGGGTTCACGGGGCAATCAGCCCCAGCATTTT. This sequence encodes CASSITRGSRGNQPQHF. The whole variable domain, filled in from reference TRBV19 and TRBJ1-5, reads DGGITQSPKYLFRKEGQNVTLSCEQNLNHDAMYWYRQDPGQGLRLIYYSQIVNDFQKGDIAEGYSVSREKKESFPLTVTSAQKNPTAFYLCASSITRGSRGNQPQHFGDGTRLSIL.

J is TRBJ2-5 and V is TRBV29-1; 7 nucleotides match TRBD1. Germline trimming cut 4 bases from V and 4 bases from J; bases unmatched to any gene: 6. This CDR3 spans 13 amino acids. Germline V lookup: CDR1 SQVTM, CDR2 ANQGSEA. CDR3 region: CSVGKGAGETQYF. Here the CDR3 DNA reads TGCAGCGTTGGTAAGGGGGCGGGAGAGACCCAGTACTTC.

The chain joins TRBV4-1 to TRBJ1-6, with D possibly TRBD1 on 6 matching bases. V lost 1 base to trimming and J lost 4 bases, with 14 bases between them. Germline V lookup: CDR1 MGHRA, CDR2 YSYEKL. The CDR3 is 17 residues long. CDR3 coding DNA: TGCGCCAGCAGCCAAGTAAGAACGGGACAATATAATTCACCCCTCCACTTT. It specifies CASSQVRTGQYNSPLHF.